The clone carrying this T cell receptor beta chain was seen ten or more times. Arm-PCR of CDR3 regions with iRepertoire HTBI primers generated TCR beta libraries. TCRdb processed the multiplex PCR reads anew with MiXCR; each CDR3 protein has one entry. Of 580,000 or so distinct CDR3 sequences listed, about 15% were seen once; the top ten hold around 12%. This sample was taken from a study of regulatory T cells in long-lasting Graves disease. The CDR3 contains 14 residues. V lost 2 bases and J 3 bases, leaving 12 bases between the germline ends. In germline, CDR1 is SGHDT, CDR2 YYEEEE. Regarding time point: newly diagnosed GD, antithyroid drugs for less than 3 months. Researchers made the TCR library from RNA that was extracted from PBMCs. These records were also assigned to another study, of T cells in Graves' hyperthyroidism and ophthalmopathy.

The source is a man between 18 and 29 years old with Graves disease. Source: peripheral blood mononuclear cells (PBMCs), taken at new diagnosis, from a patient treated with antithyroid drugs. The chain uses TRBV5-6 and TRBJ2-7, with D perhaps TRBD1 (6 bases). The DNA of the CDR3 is TGTGCCAGCAGCTTCCAGGGGAGTCACTACGAGCAGTACTTC. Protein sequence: CASSFQGSHYEQYF.